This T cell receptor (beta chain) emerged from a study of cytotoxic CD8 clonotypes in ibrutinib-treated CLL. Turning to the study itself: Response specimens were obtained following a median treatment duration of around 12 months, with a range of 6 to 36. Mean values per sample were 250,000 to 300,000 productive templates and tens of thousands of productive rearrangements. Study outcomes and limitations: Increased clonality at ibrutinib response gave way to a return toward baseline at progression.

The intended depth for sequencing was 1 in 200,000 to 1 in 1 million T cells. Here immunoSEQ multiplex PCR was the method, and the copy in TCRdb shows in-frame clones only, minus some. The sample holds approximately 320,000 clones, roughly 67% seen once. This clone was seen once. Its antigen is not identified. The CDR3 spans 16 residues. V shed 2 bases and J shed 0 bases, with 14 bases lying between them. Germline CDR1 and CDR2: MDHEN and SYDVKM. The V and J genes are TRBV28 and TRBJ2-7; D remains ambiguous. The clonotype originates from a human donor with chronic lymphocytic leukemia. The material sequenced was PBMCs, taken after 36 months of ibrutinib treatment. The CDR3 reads CASSLGGLYVSYEQYF. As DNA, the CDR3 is TGTGCCAGCAGTTTAGGTGGGCTTTACGTCTCCTACGAGCAGTACTTC.